Listed here are 2 T cell receptor beta chains from one sample, sequenced in a study of cytomegalovirus exposure and HLA in healthy donors (TCRdb year 2017). Libraries were made using the immunoSEQ multiplex PCR assay. A mixture of 60 forward primers for TCR Vbeta segments and 13 reverse primers for TCR Jbeta segments was used in the multiplex PCR. In its TCRdb copy, this immuneACCESS table keeps in-frame sequences only and misses some clones. Where compared with another copy, unresolved V genes explain less than half of these, and the others have no known cause. The sample includes over 150,000 clones, with about four fifths observed a single time. The ten largest account for around 4.9% of the sample. The specimen sequenced was PBMCs. All receptors come from a girl aged 10 to 17 in good health and CMV-seropositive.

This clone appeared a few times. This chain uses TRBV10-1 with TRBJ2-7; D ambiguous. Germline CDR1 reads WNHNN; CDR2 reads SYGVQD (reference sequence). V lost 3 bases, J lost 2 bases, and 11 bases lay in between. This CDR3 is built from 14 residues. CDR3 DNA: TGCGCCAGCAGTGACCGGTCCAAGACCTACGAGCAGTACTTC. Its protein product is CASSDRSKTYEQYF.

This chain joins TRBV19 and TRBJ2-1, with a possible D match to TRBD2 (5 bases). This CDR3 is 15 amino acids long. The germline V gene encodes CDR1 LNHDA and CDR2 SQIVND (reference sequence). Trimming removed 4 bases from V and 9 bases from J, with 19 bases in between. CDR3 coding DNA: TGTGCCAGTAGTACTCCAGAGGTTTCCGGGGTTGAGCAGTTCTTC. Translated, it gives CASSTPEVSGVEQFF.